The present entry profiles one T cell receptor beta chain with its context. Repertoires were generated with immunoSEQ multiplex PCR, while TCRdb's copy carries only in-frame clones and drops some. The data hold more than 75,000 clones, with about 93% observed a single time. Germline V lookup: CDR1 MNHEY, CDR2 SVGAGI. V lost 2 bases to trimming and J lost 3 bases, with 10 bases between them. This CDR3 comprises 14 residues. This sample was included in a study of T cell changes during pregnancy in multiple sclerosis. The TCR originated in a female donor with multiple sclerosis, enrolled in a pregnancy study. The sequenced sample was peripheral blood, obtained in the first trimester of pregnancy. J is TRBJ2-5 and V is TRBV6-5; D might be TRBD1 (6 bases). The DNA for the CDR3 is TGTGCCAGCAGTTACCAGGGGCACGAAGAGACCCAGTACTTC. Translating it yields CASSYQGHEETQYF.